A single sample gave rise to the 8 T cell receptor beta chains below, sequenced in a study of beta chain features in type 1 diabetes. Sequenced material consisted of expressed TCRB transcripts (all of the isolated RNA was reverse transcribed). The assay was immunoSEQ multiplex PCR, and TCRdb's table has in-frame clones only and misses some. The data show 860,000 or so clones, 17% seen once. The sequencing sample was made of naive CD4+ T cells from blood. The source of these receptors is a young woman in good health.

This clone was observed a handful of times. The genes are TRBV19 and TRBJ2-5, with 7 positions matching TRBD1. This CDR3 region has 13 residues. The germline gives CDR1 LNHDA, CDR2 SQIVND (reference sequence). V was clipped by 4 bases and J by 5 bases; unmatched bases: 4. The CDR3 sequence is CASSTGQDETQYF. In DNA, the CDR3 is TGTGCCAGTAGTACCGGACAGGACGAGACCCAGTACTTC.

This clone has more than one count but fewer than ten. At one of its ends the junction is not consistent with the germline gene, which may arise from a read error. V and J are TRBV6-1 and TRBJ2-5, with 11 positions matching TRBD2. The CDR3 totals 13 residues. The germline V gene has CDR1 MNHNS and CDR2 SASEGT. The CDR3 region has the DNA TGTGCCAGCAGTGAGGGACTAGCGGCTGCCTCACACTTC. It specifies CASSEGLAAASHF.

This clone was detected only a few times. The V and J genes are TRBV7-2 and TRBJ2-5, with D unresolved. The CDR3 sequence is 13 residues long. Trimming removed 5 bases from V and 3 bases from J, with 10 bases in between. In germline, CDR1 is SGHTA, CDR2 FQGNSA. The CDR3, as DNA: TGTGCCAGCAGCCTAAGTTACGAAGAGACCCAGTACTTC. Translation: CASSLSYEETQYF. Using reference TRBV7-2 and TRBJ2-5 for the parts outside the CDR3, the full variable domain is GAGVSQSPSNKVTEKGKDVELRCDPISGHTALYWYRQSLGQGLEFLIYFQGNSAPDKSGLPSDRFSAERTGGSVSTLTIQRTQQEDSAVYLCASSLSYEETQYFGPGTRLLVL.

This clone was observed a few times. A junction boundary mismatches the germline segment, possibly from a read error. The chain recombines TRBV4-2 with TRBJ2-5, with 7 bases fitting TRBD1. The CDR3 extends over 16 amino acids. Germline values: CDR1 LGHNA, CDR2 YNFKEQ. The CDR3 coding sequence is TGTGCCAGCAGCCAAGACGGCCAGGGGGACCACGAGACCCAGTACTTC. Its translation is CASSQDGQGDHETQYF.

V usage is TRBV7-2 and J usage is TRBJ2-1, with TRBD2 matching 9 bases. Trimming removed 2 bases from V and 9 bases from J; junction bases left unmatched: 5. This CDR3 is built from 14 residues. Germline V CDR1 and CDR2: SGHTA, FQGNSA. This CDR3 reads CASSLLAGVGEQFF. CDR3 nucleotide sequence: TGTGCCAGCAGCTTATTAGCGGGAGTCGGTGAGCAGTTCTTC.

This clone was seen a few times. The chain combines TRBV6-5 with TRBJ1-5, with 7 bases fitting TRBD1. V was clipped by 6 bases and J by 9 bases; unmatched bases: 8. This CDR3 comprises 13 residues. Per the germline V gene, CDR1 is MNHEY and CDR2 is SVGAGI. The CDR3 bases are TGTGCCAGCAGCAGACAGGGAACCCCGCCCCAGCATTTT. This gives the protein CASSRQGTPPQHF.

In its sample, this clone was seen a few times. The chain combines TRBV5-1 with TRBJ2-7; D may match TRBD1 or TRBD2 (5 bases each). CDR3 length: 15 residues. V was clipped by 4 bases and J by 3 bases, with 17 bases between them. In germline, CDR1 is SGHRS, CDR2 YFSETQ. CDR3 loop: CASSKDAGTYYEQYF. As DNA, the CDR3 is TGCGCCAGCAGCAAAGACGCCGGGACCTACTACGAGCAGTACTTC.

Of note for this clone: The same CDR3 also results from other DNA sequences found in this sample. For the CDR3, the DNA is TGTGCCAGCCGAGGGACAGGGTCCTACGAGCAGTACTTC. This sequence encodes CASRGTGSYEQYF. The genes are TRBV28 and TRBJ2-7, with 9 bases lining up with TRBD1. Germline V lookup: CDR1 MDHEN, CDR2 SYDVKM. The V segment lost 8 bases and the J segment 1 base; nucleotides outside the gene matches: 3. The CDR3 length is 13 residues.